This TCR beta chain stems from a study of CD8+ T cells in alopecia areata. Study details: Treated patients took oral tofacitinib at 5 to 10 mg twice daily.

Worth noting for this clone: Its target is unknown.

This CDR3 contains 14 residues. Germline V gives CDR1 SEHNR, CDR2 FQNEAQ (reference sequence). V was clipped by 3 bases and J by 5 bases; unmatched bases: 5. Overall study results and limits: Lesional scalp, notably in alopecia totalis/universalis, had clonality above that of normal scalp.

RNA was isolated and reverse transcribed to cDNA, the sequencing template. TCRdb's table, derived via immunoSEQ multiplex PCR, lists solely in-frame clones and lacks some. The sample holds around 140,000 clones, around three fifths seen once. The sequences come from CD4+ T cells sorted from blood, collected at week 0. The TCR originated in a human donor with alopecia areata. V is TRBV7-9 and J is TRBJ2-5, with 8 bases that match TRBD2. The CDR3 DNA reads TGTGCCAGCAGCTTGCGGCTAGCGGGCGAGACCCAGTACTTC. Encoded protein: CASSLRLAGETQYF.